The present T cell receptor (beta chain) was sequenced within a study of blood T cell repertoires in COVID-19. Study as a whole: T cells, B-cell-depleted T cells, or PBMCs supplied cDNA or gDNA.

With respect to this clone: Other DNA sequences in this sample translate to the same CDR3.

Measured with immunoSEQ multiplex PCR; TCRdb has only the in-frame clones, and not every one. The sample contains around 360,000 clones, about 89% of which appear only once. This sequence was found in a man aged 40-49 years in a cohort exposed to, infected with or recovered from COVID-19 (not recorded which). Sequencing was performed on PBMCs or T cells enriched from blood (not recorded which).

CDR3 loop: CASSQEGSYGYTF. The CDR3 coding sequence is TGTGCCAGCAGCCAAGAAGGGAGCTATGGCTACACCTTC. The chain links TRBV3-1 (or the pseudogene TRBV3-2) to TRBJ1-2; D is ambiguous. The CDR3 loop spans 13 amino acids. The germline gives CDR1 LGHDT, CDR2 YNNKEL (reference sequence). Between the trimmed V and J ends, which lost 0 bases and 4 bases, there was a span of 6 bases.